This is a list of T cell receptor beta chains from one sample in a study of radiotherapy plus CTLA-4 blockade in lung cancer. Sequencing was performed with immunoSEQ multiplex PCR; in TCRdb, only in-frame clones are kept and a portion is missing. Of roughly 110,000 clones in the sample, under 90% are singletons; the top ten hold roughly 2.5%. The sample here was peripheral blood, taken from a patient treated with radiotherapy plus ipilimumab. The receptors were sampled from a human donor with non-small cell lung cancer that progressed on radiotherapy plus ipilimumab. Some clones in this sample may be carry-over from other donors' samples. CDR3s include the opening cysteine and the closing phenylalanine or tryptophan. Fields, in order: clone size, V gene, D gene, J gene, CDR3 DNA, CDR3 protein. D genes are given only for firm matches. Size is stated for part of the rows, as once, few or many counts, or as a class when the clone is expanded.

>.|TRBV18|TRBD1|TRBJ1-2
TGTGCCAGCTCCGACAGGGTTAACTATGGCTACACCTTC
CASSDRVNYGYTF
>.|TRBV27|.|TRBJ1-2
TGTGCCAGCAGTACCTGGGACGGCCGGGGGGGCTACACCTTC
CASSTWDGRGGYTF
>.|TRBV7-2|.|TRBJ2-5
TGTGCCAGCAGCTTCAAAGAGACCCAGTACTTC
CASSFKETQYF
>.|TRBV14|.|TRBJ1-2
TGTGCCAGCAGCTGGGGTAGCGGCTACACCTTC
CASSWGSGYTF
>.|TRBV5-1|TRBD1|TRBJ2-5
TGCGCCAGCAGCCCGAACGGACAGGCGTACCAAGAGACCCAGTACTTC
CASSPNGQAYQETQYF
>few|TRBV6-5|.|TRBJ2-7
TGTGCCAGCAGTGGGGGGAAGGCCTACGAGCAGTACTTC
CASSGGKAYEQYF
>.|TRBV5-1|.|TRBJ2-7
TGCGCCAGCAGAAGTGGTGACGAGCAGTACTTC
CASRSGDEQYF
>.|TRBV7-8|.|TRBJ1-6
TGTGCCAGCAGCTTTCCGGGTTCACCCCTCCACTTT
CASSFPGSPLHF
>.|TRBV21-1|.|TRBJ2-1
TGTGCCAGCAGCAAACAGGGGGCGGGCAATGAGCAGTTCTTC
CASSKQGAGNEQFF
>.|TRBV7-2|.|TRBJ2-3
TGTGCCAGCAGCTGGGACTCACAGCGATCTGAGTGGCATTTT
CASSWDSQRSEWHF
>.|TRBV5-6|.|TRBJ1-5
TGTGCCAGCAGCTTGGTAGGGAGCAATCAGCCCCAGCATTTT
CASSLVGSNQPQHF
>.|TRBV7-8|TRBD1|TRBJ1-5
TGTGCCAGCAGCTTCACAGGGGCCGATAGCAATCAGCCCCAGCATTTT
CASSFTGADSNQPQHF
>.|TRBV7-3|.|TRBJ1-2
TGTGCCAGCAGCTCGAATAGTAACGATGGCTACACCTTC
CASSSNSNDGYTF
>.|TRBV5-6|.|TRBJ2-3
TGTGCCAGCAGCTTGGTGGCAGGTGGCACAGATACGCAGTATTTT
CASSLVAGGTDTQYF
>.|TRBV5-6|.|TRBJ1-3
TGTGCCAGCAGCACACAAAAGACAGTTATACTCTCTGGAAACACCATATATTTT
CASSTQKTVILSGNTIYF
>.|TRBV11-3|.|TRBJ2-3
TGTGCCAGCAGCTTAGTGGGTTCCGGCACAGATACGCAGTATTTT
CASSLVGSGTDTQYF
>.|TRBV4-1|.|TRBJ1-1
TGCGCCAGCAGCAAGAGACAGGTTGACACTGAAGCTTTCTTT
CASSKRQVDTEAFF
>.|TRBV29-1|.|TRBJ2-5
TGCAGCGTTGATGAAACGGAGACCCAGTACTTC
CSVDETETQYF
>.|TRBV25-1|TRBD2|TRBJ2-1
TGTGCCAGCAGTCCACTGCTAGCGGGGGGCCCAGATGAGCAGTTCTTC
CASSPLLAGGPDEQFF
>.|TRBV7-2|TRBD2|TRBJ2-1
TGTGCCAGCAGCCCTTATGTTCACGCGGGGGGCCCCTACAATGAGCAGTTCTTC
CASSPYVHAGGPYNEQFF
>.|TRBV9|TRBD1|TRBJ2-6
TGTGCCAGCAGCGTAGTGGGACAGGGCGGTGGGGCCAACGTCCTGACTTTC
CASSVVGQGGGANVLTF
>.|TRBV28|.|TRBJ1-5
TGTGCCAGCAGTTTATGGGTAGGAATCAATCAGCCCCAGCATTTT
CASSLWVGINQPQHF
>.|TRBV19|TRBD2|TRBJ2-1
TGTGCCAGTAGTACCGGGACTAGCATGAATGAGCAGTTCTTC
CASSTGTSMNEQFF
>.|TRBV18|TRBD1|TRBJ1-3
TGTGCCAGCTCGCCGGGACAGGGGTCGTCTGGAAACACCATATATTTT
CASSPGQGSSGNTIYF
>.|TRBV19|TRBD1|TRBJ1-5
TGTGCCAGTAGTAGATGGGACAGGGGCTCGTATAGCAATCAGCCCCAGCATTTT
CASSRWDRGSYSNQPQHF
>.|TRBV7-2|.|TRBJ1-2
TGTGCCAGCAGCCCCCTCGTGGGCCTCGGGGGCTATGGCTACACCTTC
CASSPLVGLGGYGYTF
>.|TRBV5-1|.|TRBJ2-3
TGCGCCAGCAGACCTAGCGCAGATACGCAGTATTTT
CASRPSADTQYF
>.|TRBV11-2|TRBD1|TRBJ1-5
TGTGCCAGCAGCTTGGGACAGTTGAATCAGCCCCAGCATTTT
CASSLGQLNQPQHF
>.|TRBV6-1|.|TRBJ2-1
TGTGCCAGCACGAACAGCCCCAATGAGCAGTTCTTC
CASTNSPNEQFF
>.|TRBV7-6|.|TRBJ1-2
TGTGCCAGCAGCTTAGGCTTTAGATATGGCTACACCTTC
CASSLGFRYGYTF
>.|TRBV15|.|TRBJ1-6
TGTGCCACCAGCAGAGATTTCACAGAACGTGCCACCCTCCACTTT
CATSRDFTERATLHF